The 26 T cell receptor beta chains reported below all come from one sample, sequenced in a study of T cell responses to AZD1222 COVID-19 vaccine. Clones were sequenced by immunoSEQ multiplex PCR, and TCRdb holds only the in-frame ones, with some missing. The sample has around 95,000 clones, 80% to 90% seen once; the top ten hold around 3.8%. The sequencing used peripheral blood, collected on day 0 of MenACWY control vaccination. These receptors originate from an adult in good health.

This sequence joins TRBV16 and TRBJ2-7, with 8 nucleotides matching TRBD2. CDR3 length: 15 residues. V dropped 2 bases and J dropped 3; count of bases not matched to a gene: 6. Germline lookup yields CDR1 KGHSY and CDR2 FQNENV. CDR3 amino acids: CASSQPSGGRYEQYF. DNA for the CDR3: TGTGCCAGCAGCCAACCAAGCGGGGGCCGCTACGAGCAGTACTTC.

This chain links TRBV7-2 with TRBJ2-1; 9 bases agree with TRBD1. After removal of 4 bases from V and 1 base from J, the junction contained 2 bases not matched to a gene. The germline V gene has CDR1 SGHTA and CDR2 FQGNSA. This CDR3 has 15 amino acids. The CDR3 sequence is CASSSQGASYNEQFF. In DNA form, the CDR3 reads TGTGCCAGCAGCTCACAGGGGGCATCCTACAATGAGCAGTTCTTC. Looking up the rest from reference TRBV7-2 and TRBJ2-1 gives the full variable domain: GAGVSQSPSNKVTEKGKDVELRCDPISGHTALYWYRQSLGQGLEFLIYFQGNSAPDKSGLPSDRFSAERTGGSVSTLTIQRTQQEDSAVYLCASSSQGASYNEQFFGPGTRLTVL.

This clone came up once. The chain links TRBV7-9 to TRBJ2-7; 7 bases match TRBD1. V was clipped by 0 bases and J by 2 bases; unmatched bases: 4. Germline values: CDR1 SEHNR, CDR2 FQNEAQ (reference sequence). This CDR3 has 15 residues. CDR3 DNA sequence: TGTGCCAGCAGCTTAGCGGGACAGATAACCTACGAGCAGTACTTC. It codes for CASSLAGQITYEQYF.

V is TRBV4-3 and J is TRBJ2-3, with D possibly being TRBD1 (5 bases). This CDR3 has 16 residues. Trimming took 3 bases from V and 0 from J, leaving 13 bases between them. Germline-derived CDR1 and CDR2 are LGHNA and YSLEER. The CDR3, as DNA: TGCGCCAGCAGCCACAAGGGGTTAACTAGCACAGATACGCAGTATTTT. It encodes CASSHKGLTSTDTQYF.

The chain employs TRBV7-9 and TRBJ2-7; tentatively, D is TRBD2 (7 bases). The CDR3 sequence is 15 residues long. CDR1 and CDR2 from the germline V gene are SEHNR and FQNEAQ (reference sequence). Deletions cut 8 bases from V and 0 bases from J, with 17 bases between. The CDR3 nucleotides are TGTGCCAGCGCCGGCGGGGGCAAAAGCTCCTACGAGCAGTACTTC. Translating gives CASAGGGKSSYEQYF.

The J gene is TRBJ1-5, the V gene TRBV19; unclear D gene. Germline CDR1 reads LNHDA; CDR2 reads SQIVND (reference sequence). V was trimmed by 4 bases and J by 1 base, leaving 14 bases between them. The CDR3 spans 16 residues. The CDR3: CASSNEGSISNQPQHF. CDR3 coding DNA: TGTGCCAGTAGTAATGAGGGCTCTATCAGCAATCAGCCCCAGCATTTT.

The chain combines TRBV5-8 with TRBJ1-2; unclear D gene. This CDR3 contains 11 residues. The germline CDR1 and CDR2 sequences are SGHTS and YDEGEE. Trimming cost V 2 bases and J 4 bases, with 3 bases left between them. The CDR3 is CASSLIYGYTF. The CDR3 DNA follows: TGTGCCAGCAGCTTAATCTATGGCTACACCTTC.

The gene calls are TRBV6-5 and TRBJ1-3, with D possibly being TRBD1 (5 bases). The CDR3 contains 13 residues. Germline assignment: CDR1 MNHEY and CDR2 SVGAGI. Trimming left V 5 bases short and J 5 bases short, with 10 bases between. The CDR3 DNA follows: TGTGCCAGCAGTCGGGACGGACGAAACACCATATATTTT. Translated: CASSRDGRNTIYF.

V is TRBV19 and J is TRBJ2-1; either TRBD1 or TRBD2 may fit D (5 bases each). The ends were cut back, 6 bases at V and 2 bases at J, with 8 bases in the middle. The CDR3 sequence is 13 residues long. CDR1 and CDR2 from the germline V gene are LNHDA and SQIVND (reference sequence). CDR3 DNA sequence: TGTGCCAGTAGGAAGGGACCCTACAATGAGCAGTTCTTC. The encoded protein is CASRKGPYNEQFF.

The chain couples TRBV28 to TRBJ1-3; D is perhaps TRBD1 (5 bases). V was shortened by 2 bases and J by 0 bases, with 11 bases between the two germline ends. Germline CDR1 and CDR2: MDHEN and SYDVKM. The CDR3 runs 16 residues. CDR3: CASSLRDGVSGNTIYF. CDR3 DNA: TGTGCCAGCAGTTTACGGGACGGAGTCTCTGGAAACACCATATATTTT.

This sequence joins TRBV10-3 and TRBJ2-7; D may match TRBD1 or TRBD2 (6 bases each). V shed 4 bases and J shed 3 bases, with 19 bases lying between them. CDR3 length: 16 residues. CDR1 is ENHRY and CDR2 is SYGVKD in the germline V gene. CDR3 coding DNA: TGTGCCATCAGTGGGGTTCGATCGGGGGCAAGCTACGAGCAGTACTTC. Translating gives CAISGVRSGASYEQYF.

This clone was detected only once. The rearrangement uses TRBV5-4 and TRBJ2-2, with D possibly TRBD1 on 6 matching bases. Per the germline V gene, CDR1 is SGHNT and CDR2 is YYREEE (reference sequence). With 3 bases removed from V and 1 base from J, the gap between germline ends came to 7 bases. CDR3 size: 14 residues. CDR3 residues: CASSSDRNTGELFF. The CDR3 DNA reads TGTGCCAGCAGCTCGGACAGGAACACCGGGGAGCTGTTTTTT. The full variable domain, with the rest looked up from reference TRBV5-4 and TRBJ2-2, is ETGVTQSPTHLIKTRGQQVTLRCSSQSGHNTVSWYQQALGQGPQFIFQYYREEENGRGNFPPRFSGLQFPNYSSELNVNALELDDSALYLCASSSDRNTGELFFGEGSRLTVL.

The chain joins TRBV24-1 to TRBJ1-5; D gene ambiguous. Germline V CDR1 and CDR2: KGHDR, SFDVKD. This CDR3 comprises 14 residues. Trimming shortened V by 3 bases and J by 5 bases, and 10 bases separated the two germline ends. CDR3 amino acids: CATSDIGPDQPQHF. The CDR3 bases are TGTGCCACCAGTGATATTGGCCCGGATCAGCCCCAGCATTTT.

The chain combines TRBV2 with TRBJ2-7, with D unresolved. Germline V gives CDR1 SNHLY, CDR2 FYNNEI. V lost 5 bases to trimming and J lost 4 bases, with 9 bases between them. The CDR3 spans 12 residues. CDR3 amino acids: CASSPTVYEQYF. CDR3 DNA: TGTGCCAGCAGTCCGACTGTATACGAGCAGTACTTC.

Only one count was recorded for this clone. J is TRBJ1-5 and V is TRBV27; the match to TRBD1 covers 7 bases. With V trimmed by 6 bases and J by 6 bases, 8 bases remained unmatched. Germline V gene data show CDR1 as MNHEY and CDR2 as SMNVEV (reference sequence). The CDR3 covers 14 residues. The CDR3 DNA reads TGTGCCAGCAGCTTAAACAGGGACAGTCAGCCCCAGCATTTT. Translating it yields CASSLNRDSQPQHF.

This clone was detected once. The DNA of the CDR3 is TGTGCCAGCAGTTCATCTAGCGGGGTCTACGAGCAGTACTTC. As protein: CASSSSSGVYEQYF. V is TRBV28 and J is TRBJ2-7; 9 nucleotides align to TRBD2. Losses at the gene ends were 4 bases for V and 3 bases for J; bases not matched to a gene: 4. CDR3 length equals 14 residues. Germline-derived CDR1 and CDR2 are MDHEN and SYDVKM.

The chain has TRBV6-2 or TRBV6-3 and TRBJ1-5; D perhaps matches TRBD1 (6 bases). The CDR3 has 17 residues. CDR1 and CDR2 (germline): MNHEY, SVGEGT. V was shortened by 6 bases and J by 3 bases, with 21 bases between the two germline ends. CDR3 protein: CASSDGGGSRVNQPQHF. The DNA for the CDR3 is TGTGCCAGCAGCGACGGGGGCGGCAGTAGGGTCAATCAGCCCCAGCATTTT.

The chain is built from TRBV3-1 (or the pseudogene TRBV3-2) and TRBJ1-4, with a weak D call TRBD1 (6 bases). From germline, CDR1 is LGHDT and CDR2 YNNKEL (reference sequence). Between the trimmed V and J ends, which lost 0 bases and 7 bases, there was a span of 9 bases. The CDR3 has 14 residues. CDR3 DNA sequence: TGTGCCAGCAGCCAAGAGGGGACAACTGAAAAACTGTTTTTT. It specifies CASSQEGTTEKLFF.

V and J are TRBV28 and TRBJ2-7; D not certain. This CDR3 has 16 amino acids. V gave up 9 bases and J gave up 0 bases, with 21 bases separating them. Germline assignment: CDR1 MDHEN and CDR2 SYDVKM. CDR3 in amino acids: CASNPEVGTFSYEQYF. CDR3 coding DNA: TGTGCCAGTAACCCCGAGGTGGGCACCTTCTCCTACGAGCAGTACTTC.

The genes are TRBV6-2 or TRBV6-3 and TRBJ2-7; the D gene is possibly TRBD1 (5 bases). V was clipped by 0 bases and J by 2 bases, with 11 bases between them. Germline V CDR1 and CDR2: MNHEY, SVGEGT. The CDR3 is 15 amino acids. CDR3: CASSYSTAGPYEQYF. The CDR3 DNA is TGTGCCAGCAGTTACTCGACTGCAGGGCCCTACGAGCAGTACTTC.

This sequence joins TRBV24-1 and TRBJ2-2; TRBD1 aligns across 9 bases. CDR1 and CDR2 from the germline V gene are KGHDR and SFDVKD. With 2 bases clipped from V and 1 base from J, the junction kept 4 bases outside the gene matches. There are 17 residues in the CDR3. As DNA, the CDR3 is TGTGCCACCAGTGATTCTAGGGACAGGGTGAACACCGGGGAGCTGTTTTTT. Its translation is CATSDSRDRVNTGELFF.

The rearrangement uses TRBV6-6 and TRBJ1-6, with no clear D. V gave up 0 bases and J gave up 7 bases, with 10 bases separating them. Germline assignment: CDR1 MNHNY and CDR2 SVGAGI (reference sequence). CDR3 length: 15 residues. This CDR3 is CASSYSGGQNSPLHF. CDR3 DNA sequence: TGTGCCAGCAGTTACTCGGGCGGCCAGAATTCACCCCTCCACTTT.

This chain connects TRBV5-1 to TRBJ2-7; 10 bases align to TRBD1. From germline, CDR1 is SGHRS and CDR2 YFSETQ. V lost 3 bases, J lost 0 bases, and 3 bases stayed unmatched. This CDR3 spans 15 amino acids. CDR3: CASSWGTGVSYEQYF. The CDR3, as DNA: TGCGCCAGCAGCTGGGGGACAGGGGTCTCCTACGAGCAGTACTTC.

The chain couples TRBV3-1 (or the pseudogene TRBV3-2) to TRBJ2-5; 8 nucleotides align to TRBD1. V was pared by 3 bases and J by 0 bases, with 3 bases of the junction left unmatched. From germline, CDR1 is LGHDT and CDR2 YNNKEL (reference sequence). The CDR3 length is 15 residues. The DNA for the CDR3 is TGTGCCAGCAGCCACGAGGACAGGGACCAAGAGACCCAGTACTTC. It specifies CASSHEDRDQETQYF.

The V call is TRBV27, the J call TRBJ2-3; D may match TRBD1 or TRBD2 (5 bases each). Germline lookup yields CDR1 MNHEY and CDR2 SMNVEV (reference sequence). The length of the CDR3 is 16 residues. The V end was cut by 3 bases, the J end by 0 bases, with 13 bases between. This CDR3 reads CASSLVRDLSTDTQYF. The CDR3 nucleotides read TGTGCCAGCAGTTTGGTTCGGGACCTCAGCACAGATACGCAGTATTTT.

The genes are TRBV11-2 and TRBJ2-5; D call uncertain. Germline V lookup: CDR1 SGHAT, CDR2 FQNNGV. The V and J ends lost 1 base and 5 bases respectively, with 8 bases between them. There are 13 residues in the CDR3. The CDR3 is CASSLGLRETQYF. The DNA of the CDR3 is TGTGCCAGCAGCTTAGGACTTCGTGAGACCCAGTACTTC.